Here is one TCR beta chain with its context. These data belong to a study of cytomegalovirus exposure and HLA in healthy donors. The V gene end was trimmed by 2 bases and the J gene end by 4 bases; junction bases not matched to a gene: 2. The CDR3 runs 16 residues. Germline CDR1 is ENHRY and CDR2 is SYGVKD. Healthy donors of bone marrow made up the group. The PCR ran on 60 Vbeta and 13 Jbeta primers. Using immunoSEQ multiplex PCR, the repertoire was profiled, and TCRdb retains in-frame clones only, with some absent. This repertoire includes approximately 76,000 clones. The V gene is TRBV10-3, the J gene TRBJ2-5; 15 nucleotides align to TRBD2. Material: PBMCs. The TCR originated in a man aged 18 to 35 in good health and CMV-seropositive. This CDR3 reads CAISEPGLAGGETQYF. In DNA, the CDR3 is TGTGCCATCAGTGAGCCGGGACTAGCGGGGGGAGAGACCCAGTACTTC.